This T cell receptor beta chain was captured by sequencing in a study of cytomegalovirus exposure and HLA in healthy donors (dated by TCRdb to 2017 to 2019). For the wider study: In an earlier analysis of under 750 of the donors, around 300 Gb of sequence data and 100 million or so unique TCR beta sequences from roughly 190 million T cells were reported. Approximately 300 gigabases of sequencing data and tens of millions of unique TCR sequences were included in an early release covering 500 to 750 HLA-typed donors. Among the roughly 400 genotyped donors, under 90% belonged to the genetic ancestry cluster associated with self-reported Caucasian donors. The study aimed to test whether cataloging public T cell receptors could reveal signatures of past pathogen exposure. The study used immunosequencing to profile the T cell repertoires of approximately 630 subjects and linked those repertoires to cytomegalovirus serostatus. Besides the first cohort of under 700 subjects, a separate validation cohort made up of 95 to 150 different subjects was used. High-throughput TCR immunosequencing, statistical association of individual TCRs with disease status, and machine learning were combined to predict cytomegalovirus infection status. A later analysis re-examined previously published TCR beta repertoires from several hundred donors and added high-resolution HLA genotyping to investigate patterns of TCR occurrence. Rather than using new phenotypic data, the later analysis identified candidate immune exposures from TCR beta sequences and from how often those sequences occurred across donors. In an earlier analysis of roughly 600 of the donors, high-throughput TCR beta sequencing was used to judge whether each TCR beta V gene segment behaved as functional or pseudogenic. Donor age, sex, ethnicity and CMV serostatus were collected together with the repertoire data. Genome-wide SNP genotypes for about 55% of the roughly 670 donors were used in a later genetic analysis, which treated that subset as a discovery cohort. All discovery cohort repertoires had been generated on a single sequencing platform. HLA typing included class I and class II loci at four-digit resolution. Typing coverage varied by locus: roughly 620-630 donors for A, B, C, DRB1 and DQB1; more than 500 for DQA1; some 610 for DPA1; roughly 450 for DPB1. Because of strong linkage in the cohort, five DR-DQ haplotypes were treated as single units for association and clustering. Across 398 genotyped donors of the cohort, an average of roughly 200,000 unique TCR beta nucleotide sequences per donor were sequenced, and approximately 17% of those sequences were non-productive.

The cohort comprised hundreds of healthy bone marrow donors. All cohort members were sampled while nominally healthy, although unrecorded immune exposures were likely present. The donor tested CMV seropositive, placing the donor among the 289 seropositive members of the cohort. Each donor provided a peripheral blood sample, and peripheral blood mononuclear cells were used for TCR beta sequencing. The Qiagen DNeasy Blood Extraction Kit was used to extract genomic DNA from the blood cell samples. The library was produced with the immunoSEQ multiplex PCR assay. The multiplex PCR relied on a mix of 60 forward primers for TCR Vbeta segments and 13 reverse primers for TCR Jbeta segments. The CDR3 region of rearranged TCR beta genes was amplified from genomic DNA by a multiplex PCR assay. The Illumina HiSeq System was used to sequence the amplified TCR beta libraries as 87-base-pair reads. Processing in the source paper ran as follows. A later analysis counted some 80 million unique TCR beta chains across the 690 or so repertoires, and some 12 million of these chains were shared by at least two donors. Raw reads were error-corrected and collapsed into unique sequences with a nearest-neighbor algorithm that merged closely related sequences to remove PCR and sequencing errors. CDR3 sequences were aligned to IMGT reference sequences to assign V, D and J gene segments. For a sequence to be retained, a match of at least six nucleotides to both a V gene segment and a J gene segment was required. Rearrangements were classified as productive when the CDR3 lacked stop codons and remained in frame with V and J, and all other rearrangements were classified as non-productive. Following IMGT convention, CDR3 was defined as the stretch from the second conserved V-encoded cysteine up to the conserved J-encoded phenylalanine. In an earlier analysis of just under 600 of the donors, sequences lacking an unambiguous match to a single V gene segment were excluded. An earlier analysis of a few hundred of the donors called V segments functional above 56.7% productive rearrangements and segregating when the between-donor standard deviation exceeded 5%. A statistical classification framework was built for diagnosing cytomegalovirus status from the catalog of TCR beta chain sequences. A later analysis assigned V and J genes by comparing TCR nucleotide sequences with IMGT/GENE-DB human TR gene sequences. A later analysis assigned CDR3 sequences and most-parsimonious VDJ recombination scenarios with the TCRdist pipeline. In a later analysis, every TCR beta chain was defined by the combination of its CDR3 amino acid sequence and its V-gene family, and reads without a unique V-gene family were dropped. A later analysis removed 550 to 650 highly shared, low-generation-probability nucleotide sequences to deal with suspected cross-contamination and a sequencing artifact. In a later analysis, a clonal expansion index for each public chain was calculated from normalized within-repertoire ranks of inferred template counts. Generation probabilities in a later analysis came from a VDJ recombination model fitted to out-of-frame rearrangements, and those results were checked against IGoR. In a later analysis, TCR-TCR, TCR-HLA and TCR-CMV co-occurrence was scored with hypergeometric tests, and a repertoire-size bias correction was applied to TCR pairs. False discovery rates were estimated in a later analysis by permuting HLA or CMV assignments 20 times. In a later analysis, co-occurring TCRs were grouped using DBSCAN, with TCRdist sequence similarity added in when clustering inside HLA-allele-positive subsets. Repertoires with fewer than 30,000 or more than 120,000 public chains, plus five repertoires with anomalous nucleotide sharing, were excluded from co-occurrence clustering. TCRdb retrieved this table from immuneACCESS and kept in-frame rearrangements only. Not all clones are present; in checked studies, unresolved V genes account for under half, and no reason is known for the remainder. The V and J calls and the clone size are those of that table, but D and trimming were determined from the DNA. The sample table lists 120,000 to 150,000 clones, roughly 82% of them with a count of one. Clones ranked in the top ten supply about 3.4% of the sample.

Points the paper makes about the study in general: Specific HLA alleles were associated with around 18,000 TCR beta sequences at a false discovery rate of 0.05 in a later analysis. The study listed 170 or so TCR beta chains as associated with cytomegalovirus. Correlated functional status among segregating V segments might reflect linkage disequilibrium, but an unknown experimental factor could not be ruled out. Some IMGT-functional V segments, including TRBV6-2 and TRBV6-3, could not be distinguished by the 87-base-pair reads and were therefore excluded. A few of the identified cytomegalovirus-associated TCR beta chains were confirmed in vitro to be specific for cytomegalovirus antigens. Assigning TCR associations to individual alleles was difficult when HLA alleles, especially DR and DQ, strongly co-occurred. The authors suggested that the approach could potentially be extended to other disease states and immunological phenotypes. Immune exposure information for the cohort was limited to CMV serostatus. Compared with equally common non-associated chains, HLA-associated TCR beta chains in a later analysis were more clonally expanded and had lower generation probabilities. In this cohort, only TCR beta chains were sequenced, and detectable features were limited by the absence of alpha or paired-chain data. Because HLA typing was unavailable for some donors at each locus, only the typed subset was used in association tests. In a later analysis, TCR association rates were found to vary across HLA loci, with the most associated TCRs seen for DRB1 alleles and the fewest for HLA-C alleles. While some public TCRs were present in many individuals, most TCR sequences turned up only very rarely across donors. Broadly in line with IMGT annotations, most TCR beta V segments showed up in productive rearrangements about 87% or about 30% of the time in an earlier analysis of around 550 of the donors. Compared with the 666-donor mean, donors in an Asian-associated ancestry cluster had fewer N-insertions in productive TCRs, according to a later genetic analysis. According to a later analysis, most CMV-associated TCR beta chains appeared to be HLA-restricted, and the HLA associations seemed to be driven largely by CMV exposure. In a later analysis, several top co-occurrence clusters were reported to appear linked to parvovirus B19, influenza, CMV and Epstein-Barr virus. The sequencing pipeline was judged likely to have produced a cluster of highly shared sequence variants as a technical artifact. Because counts were too low, about 15 rarely observed V segments, including chromosome 9 orphons, were left out of the earlier analysis of roughly 600 of the donors. The classifier was reported to diagnose cytomegalovirus status with high specificity and sensitivity in both the original and validation cohorts. A further reported finding was that TCR beta sequences accurately predicted the HLA-A and HLA-B alleles for most subjects in the first cohort. A later genetic analysis associated a missense DCLRE1C variant with V-gene and J-gene trimming of TCR beta chains, and an independent cohort replicated the association. The presence/absence analyses assumed that sequencing depth was roughly uniform across donors, and that assumption may not be true.

The germline ends are 15 bases apart after V is trimmed by 3 bases and J by 4 bases. Reading the germline V gene gives CDR1 SGDLS and CDR2 YYNGEE. From the cysteine through the phenylalanine, the CDR3 covers 15 amino acids. This entry keeps only the CDR3 DNA: 45 bases, framed from base 1. With respect to this clone: Its antigen target is currently unknown. It has no much larger one-base neighbor in the sample; base qualities were not kept.

The sequencing sample was made of PBMCs. The sequence joins TRBV9 to TRBJ2-3; TRBD1 might be the D gene, on 6 matching bases. This TCR came from a man younger than 30 in good health and CMV-seropositive. The CDR3 protein is CASSGGQVSADTQYF. The sequenced DNA is TGTGCCAGCAGCGGGGGACAAGTCTCCGCAGATACGCAGTATTTT.